This entry lists 22 T cell receptor beta chains sequenced from one sample in a study of blood T cell repertoires in COVID-19. Clones were sequenced by immunoSEQ multiplex PCR, and TCRdb holds only the in-frame ones, with some missing. Of 270,000 or so clones listed, around 85% are singletons. The sequenced sample consisted of peripheral blood. The receptors derive from a human donor with COVID-19, enrolled during active disease. The donor label of this sample is uncertain.

In this sample, this clone turned up a few times. The chain links TRBV19 to TRBJ2-3; possible D gene TRBD1, 5 bases. V gave up 1 base and J gave up 5 bases, with 13 bases separating them. The germline CDR1 and CDR2 sequences are LNHDA and SQIVND (reference sequence). There are 15 residues in the CDR3. Here the CDR3 reads CASSIAVYTGDTQYF. The CDR3 bases are TGTGCCAGTAGTATAGCGGTATACACAGGAGATACGCAGTATTTT. Full variable domain (outside the CDR3, taken from reference TRBV19 and TRBJ2-3): DGGITQSPKYLFRKEGQNVTLSCEQNLNHDAMYWYRQDPGQGLRLIYYSQIVNDFQKGDIAEGYSVSREKKESFPLTVTSAQKNPTAFYLCASSIAVYTGDTQYFGPGTRLTVL.

This chain connects TRBV5-1 to TRBJ2-7; 11 bases map to TRBD2. The germline gives CDR1 SGHRS, CDR2 YFSETQ. The CDR3 spans 15 residues. V shed 4 bases and J 3 bases; nucleotides not matched to a gene: 6. In DNA, the CDR3 is TGCGCCAGCAGCGGTAGCGGGAGGGTCGGCTACGAGCAGTACTTC. This sequence encodes CASSGSGRVGYEQYF.

The chain combines TRBV6-1 with TRBJ1-5; a weak D match, TRBD1 (6 bases). The CDR3 sequence is 16 residues long. V dropped 2 bases and J dropped 1 base, with 12 bases sitting between them. Germline V CDR1 and CDR2: MNHNS, SASEGT. The CDR3 here is CASSEIRGTSNQPQHF. For the CDR3, the DNA is TGTGCCAGCAGTGAAATAAGAGGGACAAGCAATCAGCCCCAGCATTTT.

The genes are TRBV20-1 and TRBJ2-1, with 8 bases lining up with TRBD2. The CDR3 spans 14 residues. Germline CDR1 and CDR2: DFQATT and SNEGSKA (reference sequence). Trimming at V came to 3 bases and at J to 7 bases, leaving 8 bases not matched to a gene. The CDR3 DNA follows: TGCAGTGCTAGTATTGCGGGAGGTCGGAATGAGCAGTTCTTC. This gives the protein CSASIAGGRNEQFF.

The chain carries TRBV3-1 (or the pseudogene TRBV3-2) and TRBJ2-5; 9 nucleotides line up with TRBD1. The germline gives CDR1 LGHDT, CDR2 YNNKEL (reference sequence). J was trimmed by 1 base and V by 0 bases; bases with no gene match: 6. The CDR3 has 17 amino acids. CDR3 protein: CASSQERTGGPQETQYF. The CDR3 nucleotides are TGTGCCAGCAGCCAAGAACGAACAGGGGGCCCCCAAGAGACCCAGTACTTC.

The V call is TRBV7-6, the J call TRBJ2-7, with TRBD2 identical over 11 bases. V shed 5 bases, J shed 6 bases, and the junction held 12 bases outside the gene matches. Germline V CDR1 and CDR2: SGHVS, FNYEAQ. This CDR3 is built from 16 residues. As DNA, the CDR3 is TGTGCCAGCAGCGCCCCCGTAGGACTAGCGGGCCGCGAGCAGTACTTC. Translating gives CASSAPVGLAGREQYF.

The V call is TRBV9, the J call TRBJ2-5, with TRBD2 matching over 10 bases. Germline trimming cut 4 bases from V and 4 bases from J; bases unmatched to any gene: 10. The length of the CDR3 is 16 residues. CDR1 is SGDLS and CDR2 is YYNGEE in the germline V gene. The DNA of the CDR3 is TGTGCCAGCAGCTCCTCCGGGACTAGCGCAACAGAGACCCAGTACTTC. Translating gives CASSSSGTSATETQYF.

The genes are TRBV7-3 and TRBJ2-5, with D possibly being TRBD2 (5 bases). The CDR3 runs to 16 residues. CDR1 and CDR2 from the germline V gene are SGHTA and FQGTGA. Deletions cut 5 bases from V and 4 bases from J, with 20 bases between. Here the CDR3 reads CASSLSPAPGSETQYF. CDR3 sequence (DNA): TGTGCCAGCAGCCTGTCCCCCGCCCCGGGATCAGAGACCCAGTACTTC.

The chain joins TRBV4-3 to TRBJ2-1, with 10 bases aligning to TRBD2. This CDR3 spans 16 amino acids. Germline V gene lookup returns CDR1 LGHNA and CDR2 YSLEER. Unmatched junction bases numbered 10, after V lost 3 bases and J lost 8 bases. In DNA, the CDR3 is TGCGCCAGCAGCCAGGCCCTAGCGGGAGTAGGGGATGAGCAGTTCTTC. Translating it yields CASSQALAGVGDEQFF.

This rearrangement joins TRBV4-3 to TRBJ2-4; TRBD1 agrees at 8 bases. This CDR3 has 17 residues. Germline trimming cut 2 bases from V and 5 bases from J; bases unmatched to any gene: 11. Germline V gene data show CDR1 as LGHNA and CDR2 as YSLEER. The CDR3: CASSQTSTGAGENIQYF. As DNA, the CDR3 is TGCGCCAGCAGCCAAACCTCGACAGGGGCCGGGGAAAACATTCAGTACTTC.

This clone occurred a few times. This chain connects TRBV19 to TRBJ2-5, with 14 bases lining up with TRBD2. The CDR3 has 19 amino acids. Germline V gives CDR1 LNHDA, CDR2 SQIVND (reference sequence). J gave up 5 bases and V 2 bases, and 13 bases lay outside the gene matches. The CDR3 coding sequence is TGTGCCAGTAGTATAACCGGGACTAGCGGGAGCCCCCGACGGGAGACCCAGTACTTC. Translating it yields CASSITGTSGSPRRETQYF.

This chain links TRBV29-1 with TRBJ2-3; 11 positions agree with TRBD2. V lost 4 bases to trimming and J lost 4 bases; unmatched junction nucleotides: 7. The CDR3 is 15 residues long. CDR1 and CDR2 (germline): SQVTM, ANQGSEA. The CDR3 nucleotides read TGCAGCGTTGGTGTAGCGGGAGGGAGGTCAGATACGCAGTATTTT. It specifies CSVGVAGGRSDTQYF.

This sequence joins TRBV27 and TRBJ1-1, with 9 nucleotides matching TRBD1. The CDR3 spans 16 residues. CDR1 is MNHEY and CDR2 is SMNVEV in the germline V gene (reference sequence). V shed 5 bases and J 0 bases; nucleotides not matched to a gene: 7. The CDR3 DNA reads as TGTGCCAGCAGTGGGGGACAGGGCCTCCTGAACACTGAAGCTTTCTTT. Its protein product is CASSGGQGLLNTEAFF.

The sample holds a few counts of this clone. This chain joins TRBV9 and TRBJ1-3; no firm D call. Germline V gene sequence: CDR1 SGDLS, CDR2 YYNGEE. Trimming cost V 4 bases and J 2 bases, with 13 bases left between them. The length of the CDR3 is 15 residues. The CDR3 here is CASSPTSMAGNTIYF. The CDR3 nucleotides read TGTGCCAGCAGCCCCACTTCCATGGCTGGAAACACCATATATTTT.

The chain has TRBV27 and TRBJ1-5, with 10 bases that match TRBD1. CDR3 size: 17 residues. V dropped 5 bases and J dropped 3; count of bases not matched to a gene: 10. Germline V lookup: CDR1 MNHEY, CDR2 SMNVEV (reference sequence). CDR3 nucleotides: TGTGCCAGCAGTCCTCGGGACAGGGGAGGTAACAATCAGCCCCAGCATTTT. Its translation is CASSPRDRGGNNQPQHF.

The chain has TRBV19 and TRBJ2-3; 9 bases fit TRBD2. Germline lookup yields CDR1 LNHDA and CDR2 SQIVND (reference sequence). The CDR3 spans 15 residues. Trimming cost V 3 bases and J 4 bases; bases outside gene matches: 5. The CDR3 sequence: CASSIGGRASDTQYF. The CDR3, as DNA: TGTGCCAGTAGTATTGGCGGGAGGGCCTCAGATACGCAGTATTTT.

The chain recombines TRBV7-9 with TRBJ1-5; D remains unclear. The CDR3 is 12 residues long. Germline V lookup: CDR1 SEHNR, CDR2 FQNEAQ (reference sequence). V was pared by 6 bases and J by 4 bases, with 7 bases between. The CDR3 loop reads CASSRVNQPQHF. The CDR3 nucleotides read TGTGCCAGCAGTAGAGTTAATCAGCCCCAGCATTTT.

J is TRBJ2-2 and V is TRBV5-1; 9 nucleotides match TRBD1. CDR1 is SGHRS, CDR2 YFSETQ, per germline. The ends lost 3 bases at V and 5 bases at J; junction bases unmatched: 5. The CDR3 is 15 residues long. The CDR3 protein is CASSSGTGRTGELFF. The DNA of the CDR3 is TGCGCCAGCAGCTCCGGGACAGGGAGGACCGGGGAGCTGTTTTTT.

The chain recombines TRBV5-8 with TRBJ1-1; TRBD1 agrees at 7 bases. The trim removed 9 bases at V and 3 bases at J, leaving 17 bases unmatched. The germline V gene encodes CDR1 SGHTS and CDR2 YDEGEE. The CDR3 totals 16 residues. DNA of the CDR3: TGTGCCACCCCCCTGGTCCCCCAGGGGGACGACACTGAAGCTTTCTTT. This translates into CATPLVPQGDDTEAFF.

The rearrangement uses TRBV7-6 and TRBJ1-1; 12 bases are a match to TRBD1. From germline, CDR1 is SGHVS and CDR2 FNYEAQ. V shed 5 bases and J 3 bases; nucleotides not matched to a gene: 7. This CDR3 is built from 16 residues. The CDR3 region is CASSLGGQGAHTEAFF. For the CDR3, the DNA is TGTGCCAGCAGCCTGGGGGGACAGGGGGCGCACACTGAAGCTTTCTTT.

The V and J genes are TRBV6-5 and TRBJ1-1; D gene ambiguous. Germline loops: CDR1 MNHEY, CDR2 SVGAGI. The CDR3 extends over 14 amino acids. V dropped 1 base and J dropped 1 base, with 7 bases sitting between them. The CDR3 spells CASSYLPGNTEAFF. DNA of the CDR3: TGTGCCAGCAGTTACTTGCCCGGGAACACTGAAGCTTTCTTT.

This clone was picked up a small number of times. The genes are TRBV7-6 and TRBJ1-2, with TRBD1 identical over 7 bases. The V and J ends lost 4 bases and 4 bases, in that order; junction bases with no gene match: 12. The CDR3 covers 16 residues. In germline, CDR1 is SGHVS, CDR2 FNYEAQ. In DNA form, the CDR3 reads TGTGCCAGCAGCTCGACCGCCCCTGGGACAGCCTATGGCTACACCTTC. Its translation: CASSSTAPGTAYGYTF.